A selection of T cell receptor beta chains follows, all from one sample in a study of T cells expressing NK-cell markers. Reprocessing the 5' RACE reads, TCRdb reports a single entry for every CDR3 protein and omits DNA. The listing records more than 250,000 distinct CDR3 sequences. Sequenced input: blood T cells: a sorted CD56 or NKG2C T cell subset, CD4+ or CD8+ T cells, or bulk PBMC T cells (not recorded which). These receptors originate from a man between 18 and 29 years old in good health. Each CDR3 is given with its conserved first and last residue.

len: 15
j_gene: TRBJ2-7
v_gene: TRBV12-3/TRBV12-4
CDR3aa: CASSHSRDRGYEQYF

len: 17
j_gene: TRBJ2-3
v_gene: TRBV9
CDR3aa: CASSARRSGSALDTQYF

len: 14
j_gene: TRBJ2-7
v_gene: TRBV12-3/TRBV12-4
CDR3aa: CASSSDRPDYEQYF

len: 15
j_gene: TRBJ1-6
v_gene: TRBV20-1
CDR3aa: CSAGRSGTVNSPLHF

len: 15
j_gene: TRBJ2-7
v_gene: TRBV18
CDR3aa: CASSPGASGSYEQYF

len: 14
j_gene: TRBJ2-1
v_gene: TRBV6-2/TRBV6-3
CDR3aa: CASSRGRGGNEQFF

len: 12
j_gene: TRBJ1-2
v_gene: TRBV12-3/TRBV12-4
CDR3aa: CASSLGGNGYTF

len: 16
j_gene: TRBJ2-5
v_gene: TRBV20-1
CDR3aa: CSAAGRGHRRGGTQYF

len: 16
j_gene: TRBJ2-3
v_gene: TRBV6-2/TRBV6-3
CDR3aa: CASSLRDSAVTDTQYF

len: 12
j_gene: TRBJ1-1
v_gene: TRBV6-6
CDR3aa: CASSSYWTEAFF

len: 15
j_gene: TRBJ1-1
v_gene: TRBV18
CDR3aa: CASSPGDRVKNEAFF

len: 13
j_gene: TRBJ2-7
v_gene: TRBV25-1
CDR3aa: CASGLTATYEQYF

len: 13
j_gene: TRBJ2-3
v_gene: TRBV29-1
CDR3aa: CSVHAGSTDTQYF

len: 12
j_gene: TRBJ1-2
v_gene: TRBV10-3
CDR3aa: CAISGQADGYTF

len: 16
j_gene: TRBJ1-4
v_gene: TRBV5-5
CDR3aa: CASSRTGGYSNEKLFF

len: 16
j_gene: TRBJ2-5
v_gene: TRBV14
CDR3aa: CASSLRLAGYQETQYF

len: 15
j_gene: TRBJ2-3
v_gene: TRBV20-1
CDR3aa: CSAPSYRGPTDTQYF

len: 14
j_gene: TRBJ1-2
v_gene: TRBV12-3/TRBV12-4
CDR3aa: CASSSRRTNYGYTF

len: 15
j_gene: TRBJ2-2
v_gene: TRBV7-2
CDR3aa: CASSLYPADPGELFF

len: 15
j_gene: TRBJ1-2
v_gene: TRBV25-1
CDR3aa: CASSLPGPRNYGYTF

len: 14
j_gene: TRBJ2-2
v_gene: TRBV27
CDR3aa: CASSLAGVAGELFF

len: 14
j_gene: TRBJ1-4
v_gene: TRBV12-3/TRBV12-4
CDR3aa: CASRARAANEKLFF

len: 15
j_gene: TRBJ1-5
v_gene: TRBV12-3/TRBV12-4
CDR3aa: CASSGSRGPNQPQHF

len: 19
j_gene: TRBJ2-7
v_gene: TRBV4-2
CDR3aa: CASSPRRTADLRYSYEQYF

len: 14
j_gene: TRBJ2-3
v_gene: TRBV7-9
CDR3aa: CASTSGLYEDTQYF

len: 16
j_gene: TRBJ2-3
v_gene: TRBV20-1
CDR3aa: CSALPGLRSSTDTQYF

len: 15
j_gene: TRBJ2-1
v_gene: TRBV7-2
CDR3aa: CASSLIRTTYNEQFF

len: 15
j_gene: TRBJ2-5
v_gene: TRBV20-1
CDR3aa: CSARGPGDLAETQYF

len: 15
j_gene: TRBJ2-3
v_gene: TRBV11-2
CDR3aa: CASSFGRIDTDTQYF

len: 17
j_gene: TRBJ2-2
v_gene: TRBV24-1
CDR3aa: CATSDLQGSPHSGELFF

len: 17
j_gene: TRBJ2-3
v_gene: TRBV11-3
CDR3aa: CASSARGSTSGADTQYF

len: 13
j_gene: TRBJ2-1
v_gene: TRBV30
CDR3aa: CASRGAGMNEQFF

len: 14
j_gene: TRBJ1-5
v_gene: TRBV20-1
CDR3aa: CSASSQGSVQPQHF

len: 13
j_gene: TRBJ2-1
v_gene: TRBV5-1
CDR3aa: CASSPRGISEQFF

len: 16
j_gene: TRBJ2-1
v_gene: TRBV6-2/TRBV6-3
CDR3aa: CASSYPVAGVNDEQFF

len: 17
j_gene: TRBJ1-5
v_gene: TRBV24-1
CDR3aa: CATSDNALDRDVGAQHF

len: 17
j_gene: TRBJ2-7
v_gene: TRBV29-1
CDR3aa: CSVEDLVGNARSYEQYF